The rows below give T cell receptor beta chains drawn from one sample of a study of T cell responses to AZD1222 COVID-19 vaccine. The table came from immunoSEQ multiplex PCR; TCRdb's copy has only in-frame clones and leaves some out. The sample lists over 100,000 clones; approximately 87% were seen once. The sequencing here drew on peripheral blood, taken on day 0 of AZD1222 vaccination. The receptors derive from an adult in good health. Both conserved end residues are part of each CDR3. Each record gives: V gene, D gene, clone size, J gene, CDR3 protein, CDR3 DNA. A D gene is named only where the DNA matches it firmly. Clone size is not always given. Where it is, it says once, few, many or a class for expanded clones.

V gene: TRBV15; D gene: NA; clone size: NA; J gene: TRBJ1-5; CDR3 protein: CATSSVIGQMNNQPQHF; CDR3 DNA: TGTGCCACCAGCAGTGTTATCGGACAGATGAACAATCAGCCCCAGCATTTT
V gene: TRBV3-1/TRBV3-2; D gene: NA; clone size: NA; J gene: TRBJ2-2; CDR3 protein: CASSGRVGFGTGELFF; CDR3 DNA: TGTGCCAGCAGCGGGCGGGTGGGGTTCGGCACCGGGGAGCTGTTTTTT
V gene: TRBV9; D gene: NA; clone size: NA; J gene: TRBJ1-4; CDR3 protein: CASSVGGGEKLFF; CDR3 DNA: TGTGCCAGCAGCGTAGGTGGCGGTGAAAAACTGTTTTTT
V gene: TRBV6-5; D gene: NA; clone size: NA; J gene: TRBJ1-1; CDR3 protein: CASSYSYERALEAFF; CDR3 DNA: TGTGCCAGCAGTTACTCGTATGAGAGGGCTCTTGAAGCTTTCTTT
V gene: TRBV6-2/TRBV6-3; D gene: TRBD1; clone size: NA; J gene: TRBJ2-2; CDR3 protein: CASSLRDRGINTGELFF; CDR3 DNA: TGTGCCAGCAGTCTGAGGGACAGGGGAATAAACACCGGGGAGCTGTTTTTT
V gene: TRBV2; D gene: NA; clone size: NA; J gene: TRBJ2-3; CDR3 protein: CASSVTGRSTDTQYF; CDR3 DNA: TGTGCCAGCAGTGTTACAGGGCGAAGCACAGATACGCAGTATTTT
V gene: TRBV4-3; D gene: NA; clone size: many; J gene: TRBJ1-6; CDR3 protein: CASSQDTNSPLHF; CDR3 DNA: TGCGCCAGCAGCCAAGATACGAATTCACCCCTCCACTTT
V gene: TRBV20-1; D gene: NA; clone size: NA; J gene: TRBJ2-7; CDR3 protein: CSASNPGLHEQYF; CDR3 DNA: TGCAGTGCTAGTAATCCAGGGCTTCACGAGCAGTACTTC
V gene: TRBV14; D gene: NA; clone size: NA; J gene: TRBJ1-6; CDR3 protein: CASSQEMGSPLHF; CDR3 DNA: TGTGCCAGCAGCCAAGAGATGGGCTCACCCCTCCACTTT
V gene: TRBV13; D gene: TRBD1; clone size: NA; J gene: TRBJ1-1; CDR3 protein: CASSLVAPGQGSNTEAFF; CDR3 DNA: TGTGCCAGCAGCTTAGTCGCCCCGGGACAGGGGTCAAACACTGAAGCTTTCTTT
V gene: TRBV12-3/TRBV12-4; D gene: NA; clone size: NA; J gene: TRBJ1-2; CDR3 protein: CASSSHYGYTF; CDR3 DNA: TGTGCCAGCAGCTCCCACTATGGCTACACCTTC
V gene: TRBV9; D gene: NA; clone size: NA; J gene: TRBJ1-1; CDR3 protein: CASRKAGAYTEAFF; CDR3 DNA: TGTGCCAGCAGGAAAGCCGGCGCCTACACTGAAGCTTTCTTT
V gene: TRBV7-6; D gene: NA; clone size: once; J gene: TRBJ1-4; CDR3 protein: CASSLEGTFNEKLFF; CDR3 DNA: TGTGCCAGCAGCTTAGAAGGGACCTTTAATGAAAAACTGTTTTTT
V gene: TRBV13; D gene: NA; clone size: NA; J gene: TRBJ1-4; CDR3 protein: CASSSRGRFGEKLFF; CDR3 DNA: TGTGCCAGCAGCTCCAGGGGACGGTTCGGTGAAAAACTGTTTTTT
V gene: TRBV6-5; D gene: NA; clone size: NA; J gene: TRBJ2-7; CDR3 protein: CASIKTGGATYEQYF; CDR3 DNA: TGTGCCAGCATAAAGACTGGGGGGGCGACCTACGAGCAGTACTTC
V gene: TRBV12-3/TRBV12-4; D gene: NA; clone size: NA; J gene: TRBJ2-7; CDR3 protein: CASSPGSAYEQYF; CDR3 DNA: TGTGCCAGCAGCCCCGGGAGCGCCTACGAGCAGTACTTC
V gene: TRBV15; D gene: NA; clone size: once; J gene: TRBJ1-5; CDR3 protein: CATSRRVGYSNQPQHF; CDR3 DNA: TGTGCCACCAGCAGGCGGGTTGGCTATAGCAATCAGCCCCAGCATTTT
V gene: TRBV12-3/TRBV12-4; D gene: NA; clone size: NA; J gene: TRBJ1-4; CDR3 protein: CASSLTLNEKLFF; CDR3 DNA: TGTGCCAGCAGTTTGACCCTTAATGAAAAACTGTTTTTT
V gene: TRBV7-9; D gene: TRBD1; clone size: many; J gene: TRBJ2-7; CDR3 protein: CASSSQGPDEQYF; CDR3 DNA: TGTGCCAGCAGCTCACAGGGGCCGGACGAGCAGTACTTC
V gene: TRBV5-1; D gene: TRBD1; clone size: NA; J gene: TRBJ2-5; CDR3 protein: CASSLSQGGTQYF; CDR3 DNA: TGCGCCAGCAGCTTGTCACAGGGGGGGACCCAGTACTTC
V gene: TRBV6-5; D gene: NA; clone size: NA; J gene: TRBJ1-1; CDR3 protein: CASSRGNTEAFF; CDR3 DNA: TGTGCCAGCAGCAGGGGGAACACTGAAGCTTTCTTT
V gene: TRBV29-1; D gene: NA; clone size: NA; J gene: TRBJ1-2; CDR3 protein: CSVAGRGLRGYTF; CDR3 DNA: TGCAGCGTTGCAGGCAGGGGATTGCGTGGCTACACCTTC
V gene: TRBV20-1; D gene: TRBD2; clone size: NA; J gene: TRBJ2-3; CDR3 protein: CSASSVGGSTDTQYF; CDR3 DNA: TGCAGTGCTAGTAGTGTCGGGGGGAGCACAGATACGCAGTATTTT
V gene: TRBV19; D gene: TRBD1; clone size: NA; J gene: TRBJ2-5; CDR3 protein: CASSTGQGVSRAQYF; CDR3 DNA: TGTGCCAGTAGTACGGGACAGGGGGTATCTCGGGCCCAGTACTTC
V gene: TRBV20-1; D gene: NA; clone size: NA; J gene: TRBJ1-2; CDR3 protein: CSAHSLYGYTF; CDR3 DNA: TGCAGTGCGCACTCCCTCTATGGCTACACCTTC
V gene: TRBV12-3/TRBV12-4; D gene: NA; clone size: NA; J gene: TRBJ1-2; CDR3 protein: CASSLKTGGGYTF; CDR3 DNA: TGTGCCAGCAGTCTAAAGACGGGTGGGGGCTACACCTTC
V gene: TRBV11-1; D gene: NA; clone size: NA; J gene: TRBJ1-1; CDR3 protein: CASSLVAGSGEAFF; CDR3 DNA: TGTGCCAGCAGCTTAGTGGCAGGGTCAGGAGAAGCTTTCTTT
V gene: TRBV10-1; D gene: NA; clone size: NA; J gene: TRBJ1-2; CDR3 protein: CATPNRQLYGYTF; CDR3 DNA: TGCGCCACCCCCAACAGGCAGCTTTATGGCTACACCTTC
V gene: TRBV6-5; D gene: NA; clone size: NA; J gene: TRBJ2-1; CDR3 protein: CASSYVTRGPYNEQFF; CDR3 DNA: TGTGCCAGCAGTTACGTCACCCGGGGGCCATACAATGAGCAGTTCTTC
V gene: TRBV7-9; D gene: NA; clone size: NA; J gene: TRBJ2-5; CDR3 protein: CASSRTEIFIALGRETQYF; CDR3 DNA: TGTGCCAGCAGCAGGACTGAGATTTTCATCGCTCTAGGACGAGAGACCCAGTACTTC
V gene: TRBV19; D gene: TRBD1; clone size: NA; J gene: TRBJ1-1; CDR3 protein: CATYGMDREAFF; CDR3 DNA: TGTGCCACCTACGGGATGGACAGGGAAGCTTTCTTT